These 30 T cell receptor beta chains came from one sample sequenced in a study of T-cell reconstitution after alpha-beta-depleted transplantation in children. It was with unique molecular identifiers that the TCRbeta library was prepared. TCRdb passed the PCR reads through MiXCR, listing each CDR3 protein once. The sample carries 250,000 or so distinct CDR3 sequences, roughly 8.2% recorded once. Sequencing was performed on PBMCs, mostly from graft donor cells, taken 180 days after TCRalphabeta/CD19-depleted stem cell transplant. The receptors stem from a male patient younger than 18 who had a stem cell transplant for acute lymphoblastic leukemia, so the T cells may come from the graft donor.

This clonotype came up many times. The V and J genes are TRBV7-9 and TRBJ2-7, with TRBD2 matching over 8 bases. V dropped 5 bases and J dropped 5; count of bases not matched to a gene: 11. Germline assignment: CDR1 SEHNR and CDR2 FQNEAQ (reference sequence). The CDR3 has 15 residues. For the CDR3, the DNA is TGTGCCAGCAGCCCTCTCGGGACTAGGGGCCACGAGCAGTACTTC. Residues: CASSPLGTRGHEQYF.

This clonotype was observed at least ten times. The J gene is TRBJ2-2, the V gene TRBV12-5, with TRBD2 matching over 8 bases. The germline V gene encodes CDR1 LGHNT and CDR2 FRNRAP. The CDR3 runs 15 residues. Unmatched junction bases numbered 11, after V lost 7 bases and J lost 7 bases. For the CDR3, the DNA is TGTGCTAGTGCCAACGGGCGGGAGGAGGGCGGGGAGCTGTTTTTT. Translated, it gives CASANGREEGGELFF.

This clonotype was seen ten or more times. V gene TRBV10-3 combines with J gene TRBJ2-5; 9 bases line up with TRBD2. CDR1 is ENHRY and CDR2 is SYGVKD in the germline V gene. The CDR3 covers 17 residues. After removal of 4 bases from V and 2 bases from J, the junction contained 11 bases not matched to a gene. CDR3: CAISGGESGRPQETQYF. CDR3 nucleotide sequence: TGTGCCATCAGTGGGGGGGAGAGCGGGAGGCCTCAAGAGACCCAGTACTTC.

This clonotype came up many times. This chain uses TRBV6-5 with TRBJ1-2; maybe TRBD1 (6 bases). The CDR3 runs 14 residues. Trimming removed 4 bases from V and 8 bases from J, with 17 bases in between. Germline V CDR1 and CDR2: MNHEY, SVGAGI. The CDR3 DNA follows: TGTGCCAGCAGTTCCTGGGGGGCTCAACGGGGCTACACCTTC. Its translation is CASSSWGAQRGYTF.

The sample holds many counts of this clonotype. This chain connects TRBV5-1 to TRBJ2-3, with 11 bases that match TRBD2. This CDR3 contains 16 residues. CDR1 and CDR2 from the germline V gene are SGHRS and YFSETQ. V shed 2 bases and J 4 bases; nucleotides not matched to a gene: 6. Here the CDR3 reads CASSLLAGVAPDTQYF. As DNA, the CDR3 is TGCGCCAGCAGCTTACTAGCGGGAGTGGCGCCAGATACGCAGTATTTT.

This clonotype has a count of ten or more. As DNA, the CDR3 is TGCGCCAGCAGCCAAGAGGGGACAGGCGTTTACGAGCAGTACTTC. Its translation: CASSQEGTGVYEQYF. The chain recombines TRBV4-3 with TRBJ2-7; TRBD1 matches at 8 bases. The J segment lost 4 bases and the V segment lost 0 bases, leaving 5 bases of the junction unmatched. Per the germline V gene, CDR1 is LGHNA and CDR2 is YSLEER. The CDR3 extends over 15 amino acids.

This clonotype was counted at least ten times. The V gene is TRBV2, the J gene TRBJ2-3; 7 bases are a match to TRBD2. The CDR3 is 12 amino acids. J was trimmed by 2 bases and V by 11 bases; bases with no gene match: 4. CDR1 is SNHLY, CDR2 FYNNEI, per germline. The CDR3 coding sequence is TGTGCCGGGGGACTACTCACAGATACGCAGTATTTT. The encoded protein is CAGGLLTDTQYF.

The table lists this clonotype with many counts. The chain couples TRBV7-9 to TRBJ1-2, with D possibly TRBD1 on 5 matching bases. Germline CDR1 and CDR2: SEHNR and FQNEAQ (reference sequence). V was cut by 5 bases and J by 4 bases, with 14 bases left in between. The CDR3 has 14 residues. CDR3 protein: CASSPRQGSYGYTF. The CDR3 bases are TGTGCCAGCAGCCCCCGTCAGGGATCCTATGGCTACACCTTC.

In this sample, this clonotype turned up many times. The V and J genes are TRBV5-1 and TRBJ2-1; 7 nucleotides agree with TRBD1. This CDR3 is built from 14 residues. V dropped 7 bases and J dropped 8; count of bases not matched to a gene: 12. CDR1 is SGHRS and CDR2 is YFSETQ in the germline V gene. The CDR3 nucleotides read TGCGCCAGCCGAAAGTACACAGGGGCGGATGAGCAGTTCTTC. Translating it yields CASRKYTGADEQFF. Full variable domain (rest looked up from reference TRBV5-1 and TRBJ2-1): KAGVTQTPRYLIKTRGQQVTLSCSPISGHRSVSWYQQTPGQGLQFLFEYFSETQRNKGNFPGRFSGRQFSNSRSEMNVSTLELGDSALYLCASRKYTGADEQFFGPGTRLTVL.

This clonotype was seen many times. The CDR3 DNA is TGTGCCAGCAGTTACTCTCGATGGACAGGTGGGGTAGACACTGAAGCTTTCTTT. Residues: CASSYSRWTGGVDTEAFF. The chain recombines TRBV6-2 or TRBV6-3 with TRBJ1-1; 7 positions match TRBD1. The CDR3 contains 18 residues. Germline assignment: CDR1 MNHEY and CDR2 SVGEGT. Trimming removed 0 bases from V and 3 bases from J; junction bases left unmatched: 13.

In this sample, this clonotype turned up many times. The rearrangement joins TRBV27 to TRBJ2-7, with D possibly TRBD2 on 5 matching bases. V lost 3 bases and J 4 bases, leaving 16 bases between the germline ends. The CDR3 contains 15 residues. Germline-derived CDR1 and CDR2 are MNHEY and SMNVEV (reference sequence). CDR3 region: CASSLGRLPNYEQYF. The CDR3 bases are TGTGCCAGCAGTTTGGGGAGACTACCGAATTACGAGCAGTACTTC.

This clonotype was recorded at least ten times. This chain joins TRBV11-1 and TRBJ2-4, with 8 nucleotides matching TRBD1. Germline loops: CDR1 SGHAT, CDR2 FQDESV (reference sequence). The CDR3 length is 14 residues. Trimming at V came to 5 bases and at J to 10 bases, leaving 10 bases not matched to a gene. CDR3 DNA: TGTGCCAGCAGCCCCGCCGGCTACAGGGGGATTCAGTACTTC. This translates into CASSPAGYRGIQYF. Variable domain in full (rest from reference TRBV11-1 and TRBJ2-4): EAEVAQSPRYKITEKSQAVAFWCDPISGHATLYWYRQILGQGPELLVQFQDESVVDDSQLPKDRFSAERLKGVDSTLKIQPAELGDSAMYLCASSPAGYRGIQYFGAGTRLSVL.

The table lists this clonotype with many counts. V and J are TRBV7-2 and TRBJ1-2, with TRBD1 identical over 9 bases. Germline CDR1 and CDR2: SGHTA and FQGNSA. V lost 5 bases, J lost 4 bases, and 14 bases stayed unmatched. The length of the CDR3 is 17 residues. CDR3 DNA sequence: TGTGCCAGCAGCCCAGGAATCTGGGACAGGGAATTCTATGGCTACACCTTC. Its translation is CASSPGIWDREFYGYTF. Full variable domain (rest looked up from reference TRBV7-2 and TRBJ1-2): GAGVSQSPSNKVTEKGKDVELRCDPISGHTALYWYRQSLGQGLEFLIYFQGNSAPDKSGLPSDRFSAERTGGSVSTLTIQRTQQEDSAVYLCASSPGIWDREFYGYTFGSGTRLTVV.

This clonotype has only one observation. The rearrangement links TRBV11-2 to TRBJ2-1; D not resolved. Trimming stripped 9 bases from V and 6 bases from J, with 15 bases between. The CDR3 extends over 13 amino acids. Looked up from germline, CDR1 is SGHAT and CDR2 is FQNNGV. CDR3 sequence: CARSPGTINEQFF. The CDR3 coding sequence is TGTGCCAGGAGCCCTGGTACCATCAATGAGCAGTTCTTC.

This clonotype was seen ten or more times. V and J are TRBV14 and TRBJ2-6, with D possibly called TRBD1 or TRBD2 (6 bases each). Germline V gene sequence: CDR1 SGHDN, CDR2 FVKESK. The V end lost 7 bases, the J end lost 2 bases, and 15 bases lay between the germline ends. This CDR3 spans 16 amino acids. The CDR3: CASKEGGLTGANVLTF. CDR3 DNA sequence: TGTGCCAGCAAGGAGGGGGGTTTAACTGGGGCCAACGTCCTGACTTTC.

This clonotype was detected many times. The gene calls are TRBV20-1 and TRBJ1-2; a weak D match, TRBD1 (6 bases). The CDR3 totals 12 residues. Germline CDR1 reads DFQATT; CDR2 reads SNEGSKA (reference sequence). V was pared by 3 bases and J by 8 bases, with 13 bases between. This CDR3 reads CSASGQGNGYTF. The CDR3 bases are TGCAGTGCTAGTGGTCAGGGGAACGGCTACACCTTC.

This clonotype was detected many times. The chain recombines TRBV4-3 with TRBJ1-6; D perhaps matches TRBD1 (5 bases). Trimming took off 4 bases at V and 7 bases at J, with 14 bases between the two ends. Germline values: CDR1 LGHNA, CDR2 YSLEER. The CDR3 runs 15 residues. The CDR3 DNA reads as TGCGCCAGCAGCCGCGGGACCCTTGGGAATTCACCCCTCCACTTT. Translated, it gives CASSRGTLGNSPLHF.

For this clonotype: This could be a read error, since a much larger clone is one nucleotide away. This chain links TRBV29-1 with TRBJ1-2; D is unresolved. Germline assignment: CDR1 SQVTM and CDR2 ANQGSEA. The CDR3 consists of 13 residues. The V end was cut by 3 bases, the J end by 5 bases, with 13 bases between. In DNA form, the CDR3 reads TGCAGCGTTGACGGGGTGACCCTTTATGGCTACACCTTC. Translation: CSVDGVTLYGYTF.

This clonotype was counted ten times or more. The J gene is TRBJ2-1, the V gene TRBV21-1. TRBV21-1 is listed as a pseudogene. CDR3 length equals 14 residues. CDR3 coding DNA: TGTGCCAGCAGCAAAGCGCGGATCGTCAGTGAGCAGTTCTTC. It yields the protein CASSKARIVSEQFF.

This clonotype has a count of ten or more. This rearrangement joins TRBV18 to TRBJ2-1, with 8 bases fitting TRBD2. V lost 1 base, J lost 1 base, and 6 bases stayed unmatched. The CDR3 consists of 17 residues. Germline CDR1 is KGHSH and CDR2 is LQKENI. CDR3 coding DNA: TGTGCCAGCTCACCACTTTGGGCTAGCGGGTCCTACAATGAGCAGTTCTTC. Amino acid sequence: CASSPLWASGSYNEQFF.

This clonotype was picked up many times. The chain carries TRBV12-3 or TRBV12-4 and TRBJ1-1; D is undetermined. V was pared by 4 bases and J by 1 base, with 7 bases between. This CDR3 has 13 amino acids. The CDR3 spells CASSYTGNTEAFF. DNA of the CDR3: TGTGCCAGCAGTTACACGGGGAACACTGAAGCTTTCTTT.

Ten or more counts support this clonotype. This sequence joins TRBV3-1 and TRBJ1-5; D is undetermined. V dropped 1 base and J dropped 4 bases, with 8 bases sitting between them. There are 14 residues in the CDR3. Germline lookup yields CDR1 LGHDT and CDR2 YNNKEL (reference sequence). CDR3 in DNA: TGTGCCAGCAGCCAAGGGACCAATAATCAGCCCCAGCATTTT. Translation: CASSQGTNNQPQHF.

This clonotype was detected many times. This rearrangement joins TRBV7-9 to TRBJ2-3, with 10 positions matching TRBD1. CDR1 and CDR2 from the germline V gene are SEHNR and FQNEAQ (reference sequence). This CDR3 has 16 residues. Trimming took 7 bases from V and 4 from J; bases not matched to a gene: 11. CDR3 sequence (DNA): TGTGCCAGCATCAAGACCGGGACAGGGGATTCAGATACGCAGTATTTT. Translation: CASIKTGTGDSDTQYF.

This clonotype appeared many times. The chain uses TRBV20-1 and TRBJ1-4; 7 bases align to TRBD1. CDR1 is DFQATT, CDR2 SNEGSKA, per germline (reference sequence). Trimming at V came to 0 bases and at J to 0 bases, leaving 10 bases not matched to a gene. The CDR3 extends over 18 amino acids. Here the CDR3 DNA reads TGCAGTGCTAGAGATCTGGGGCAGGGGGGTGCAACTAATGAAAAACTGTTTTTT. Residues: CSARDLGQGGATNEKLFF.

This clonotype showed up many times. V usage is TRBV9 and J usage is TRBJ2-7, with 9 bases aligning to TRBD1. The germline gives CDR1 SGDLS, CDR2 YYNGEE. The CDR3 runs 16 residues. V lost 0 bases and J lost 5; bases outside the gene matches: 9. CDR3 sequence (DNA): TGTGCCAGCAGCGTAGGACCAGACAGGGGGGTCAACGAGCAGTACTTC. Translation: CASSVGPDRGVNEQYF.

This clonotype appeared many times. The rearrangement uses TRBV10-2 and TRBJ2-3, with D maybe TRBD2 (7 bases). Germline CDR1 reads WSHSY; CDR2 reads SAAADI. Trimming took off 7 bases at V and 1 base at J, with 15 bases between the two ends. The CDR3 runs 15 residues. CDR3 coding DNA: TGCGCCAGCATAAGGGGGGGACCACGCACAGATACGCAGTATTTT. Amino acids: CASIRGGPRTDTQYF.

This clonotype has ten or more counts. V usage is TRBV7-8 and J usage is TRBJ1-5; 7 nucleotides match TRBD1. The CDR3 totals 15 residues. Germline V gene lookup returns CDR1 SGHVS and CDR2 FQNEAQ. Germline trimming cut 3 bases from V and 1 base from J; bases unmatched to any gene: 3. The CDR3: CASSLGRGSNQPQHF. CDR3 nucleotide sequence: TGTGCCAGCAGCTTGGGCAGGGGGAGCAATCAGCCCCAGCATTTT.

In its sample, this clonotype was seen many times. V usage is TRBV5-6 and J usage is TRBJ2-6; TRBD2 matches at 7 bases. J lost 0 bases, V lost 4 bases, and 10 bases had no gene match. Germline values: CDR1 SGHDT, CDR2 YYEEEE. This CDR3 has 18 residues. CDR3: CASSPLGGSLSGANVLTF. The CDR3, as DNA: TGTGCCAGCAGCCCCCTTGGCGGGAGCCTCTCTGGGGCCAACGTCCTGACTTTC.

This clonotype was counted between two and nine times. The chain joins TRBV18 to TRBJ2-5; maybe TRBD2 (6 bases). V was trimmed by 3 bases and J by 4 bases, leaving 18 bases between them. Germline V gene sequence: CDR1 KGHSH, CDR2 LQKENI. The CDR3 contains 16 residues. The CDR3: CASSPSRAGGGETQYF. CDR3 DNA sequence: TGTGCCAGCTCACCCTCCAGAGCGGGTGGAGGAGAGACCCAGTACTTC.

This clonotype was counted many times. The chain employs TRBV2 and TRBJ2-5; 7 nucleotides line up with TRBD2. CDR1 SNHLY and CDR2 FYNNEI come from the germline V gene. The V segment lost 6 bases and the J segment 5 bases; nucleotides outside the gene matches: 12. This CDR3 comprises 15 residues. For the CDR3, the DNA is TGTGCCAGCAGCGCCCTGACTAGCCTGATGGAGACCCAGTACTTC. Its translation is CASSALTSLMETQYF.